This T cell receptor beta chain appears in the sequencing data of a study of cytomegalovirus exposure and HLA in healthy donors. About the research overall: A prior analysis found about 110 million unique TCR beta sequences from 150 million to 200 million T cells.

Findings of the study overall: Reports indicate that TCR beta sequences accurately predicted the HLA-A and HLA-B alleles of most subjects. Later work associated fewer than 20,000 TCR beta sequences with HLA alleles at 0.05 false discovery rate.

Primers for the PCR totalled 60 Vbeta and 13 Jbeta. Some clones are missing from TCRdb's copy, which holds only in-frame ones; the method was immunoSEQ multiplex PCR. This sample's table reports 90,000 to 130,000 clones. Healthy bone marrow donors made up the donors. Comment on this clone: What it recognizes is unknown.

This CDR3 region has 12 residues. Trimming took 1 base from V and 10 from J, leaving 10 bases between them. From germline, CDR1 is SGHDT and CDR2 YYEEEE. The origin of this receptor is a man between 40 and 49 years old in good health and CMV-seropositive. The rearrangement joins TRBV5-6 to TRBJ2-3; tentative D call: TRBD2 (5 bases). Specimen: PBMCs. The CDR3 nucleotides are TGTGCCAGCAGCTTGAATGAGAGGGCGCAGTATTTT. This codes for CASSLNERAQYF.